The 30 T cell receptor beta chains below all came from one sample that was sequenced in a study of tumor-infiltrating lymphocytes in primary liver carcinoma. RNA isolated from unsorted whole blood supplied the blood RNA, with germline DNA also extracted. Total RNA (around 0.45 ug) served as template for TCR beta cDNA synthesis primed by a constant-region primer. Libraries of TCR beta came from three nested multiplex PCR rounds with slightly modified ARM-PCR. Amplification in the first two PCR rounds was performed using TRBV1-TRBV30 forward primers and a C-beta reverse primer for 10 cycles each. TCRdb passed the multiplex PCR reads through MiXCR, listing each CDR3 protein once. The table lists 300,000 to 400,000 distinct CDR3 sequences, about 65% of them singletons. The specimen sequenced was peripheral blood. Receptors were obtained from a man between 35 and 55 years old with primary liver carcinoma and hepatitis B virus infection.

As concerns this clonotype: This could be a read error, since a much larger clone is one nucleotide away. The genes are TRBV6-5 and TRBJ2-7, with a possible D match to TRBD2 (5 bases). CDR1 is MNHEY, CDR2 SVGAGI, per germline. The CDR3 length is 17 residues. The germline V and J ends were trimmed by 2 bases and 0 bases, with 17 bases remaining between them. CDR3: CASSYSPLVGSSYEQYF. The CDR3 region has the DNA TGTGCCAGCAGTTACAGCCCGCTAGTGGGGAGCTCCTACGAGCAGTACTTC.

A word on this clonotype: A much larger clone is a single base away; this may be a read error. The chain employs TRBV12-3 or TRBV12-4 and TRBJ1-4; D ambiguous. V was cut by 8 bases and J by 6 bases, with 13 bases left in between. The CDR3 length is 13 residues. CDR3 in amino acids: CASHGILDEKLFF. The CDR3 DNA reads as TGTGCCAGCCATGGGATTTTGGATGAAAAACTGTTTTTT.

The count of this clonotype is one. A read error may account for a junction end that differs from germline. This rearrangement joins TRBV11-2 to TRBJ2-3; D unclear. Looked up from germline, CDR1 is SGHAT and CDR2 is FQNNGV. The CDR3 extends over 17 amino acids. The CDR3 DNA is TGTACCAGCAGCCGACCGATAGTTTTCCTTAGCACAGATACGCAGTATTTT. The encoded protein is CTSSRPIVFLSTDTQYF.

Regarding this clonotype: One junction end does not reproduce the germline sequence, and a read error may be involved. The chain links TRBV5-6 to TRBJ2-3; TRBD1 matches at 8 bases. The CDR3 extends over 16 amino acids. CDR1 is SGHDT, CDR2 YYEEEE, per germline. CDR3 region: CASSLEGDRGSDTQCF. CDR3 DNA sequence: TGTGCCAGCAGCTTGGAGGGAGACAGGGGTTCAGATACGCAGTGTTTT.

At least ten counts were recorded for this clonotype. The chain uses TRBV12-3 or TRBV12-4 and TRBJ2-6; D remains unclear. Trimming left V 7 bases short and J 0 bases short, with 19 bases between. The length of the CDR3 is 18 residues. The CDR3, as DNA: TGTGCCAGCACCTTTATTAACGGATTCCTCTCTGGGGCCAACGTCCTGACTTTC. This encodes CASTFINGFLSGANVLTF.

The chain couples TRBV5-4 to TRBJ2-3; no firm D call. Germline assignment: CDR1 SGHNT and CDR2 YYREEE (reference sequence). The CDR3 is 14 amino acids. Trimming shortened V by 2 bases and J by 0 bases, and 7 bases separated the two germline ends. This CDR3 is CASSFYGSTDTQYF. The CDR3 nucleotides are TGTGCCAGCAGCTTCTACGGGAGCACAGATACGCAGTATTTT.

This chain uses TRBV28 with TRBJ1-2; no clear D gene. This CDR3 has 12 amino acids. CDR1 and CDR2 (germline): MDHEN, SYDVKM. Trimming left V 3 bases short and J 8 bases short, with 10 bases between. For the CDR3, the DNA is TGTGCCAGCAGTTTCCCCGCCTGGGGCTACACCTTC. It codes for CASSFPAWGYTF.

The J gene is TRBJ1-2, the V gene TRBV11-2; D is uncertain. The V gene lost 6 bases and the J gene lost 1 base, with 18 bases spanning the gap. CDR1 is SGHAT and CDR2 is FQNNGV in the germline V gene. This CDR3 is built from 16 residues. As DNA, the CDR3 is TGTGCCAGCAGTACCCTAGATTCCCGGGATAACTATGGCTACACCTTC. This encodes CASSTLDSRDNYGYTF.

This clonotype appeared many times. The chain recombines TRBV10-3 with TRBJ2-1, with TRBD2 matching 14 bases. Looked up from germline, CDR1 is ENHRY and CDR2 is SYGVKD. Losses at the gene ends were 0 bases for V and 6 bases for J; bases not matched to a gene: 10. The CDR3 consists of 19 residues. The CDR3 region has the DNA TGTGCCATCAGTGAGTCGGAGGGGACTAGCGGGAGTCTCGTCAATGAGCAGTTCTTC. Its translation is CAISESEGTSGSLVNEQFF.

This clonotype was detected only a few times. One end of the junction fails to match germline, which may point to a read error. This chain connects TRBV29-1 to TRBJ2-3; D gene unclear. Germline lookup yields CDR1 SQVTM and CDR2 ANQGSEA. CDR3 length: 14 amino acids. The CDR3 region has the DNA TGTAGCATTGAGTCCTATTCACGGCCAGATACGCAGTATTTT. Translation gives CSIESYSRPDTQYF.

Ten or more counts support this clonotype. The CDR3 region has the DNA TGTGCTAGTGGTTCCAGGTGGGGTCCCCAATTAAACACTGAAGCTTTCTTT. This codes for CASGSRWGPQLNTEAFF. The chain has TRBV12-5 and TRBJ1-1; D is unclear. Trimming took off 4 bases at V and 2 bases at J, with 20 bases between the two ends. CDR1 LGHNT and CDR2 FRNRAP come from the germline V gene. This CDR3 contains 17 residues.

As regards this clonotype: Since a much larger clone is just one base distant, this may be a read error. The genes are TRBV6-5 and TRBJ2-1; D gene ambiguous. Germline V lookup: CDR1 MNHEY, CDR2 SVGAGI. V lost 0 bases and J 4 bases, leaving 10 bases between the germline ends. CDR3 length equals 15 residues. CDR3 loop: CASSYSNLSYNEQFF. CDR3 DNA sequence: TGTGCCAGCAGTTACTCGAACCTCAGTTACAATGAGCAGTTCTTC.

This clonotype was observed a single time. Since a much larger clone is just one base distant, this may be a read error. The V and J genes are TRBV6-1 and TRBJ1-4; D remains ambiguous. The CDR3 is 16 amino acids. Germline V gene lookup returns CDR1 MNHNS and CDR2 SASEGT. This CDR3 reads CASSEAAFATSEKLFF. CDR3 coding DNA: TGTGCCAGCAGTGAAGCAGCCTTCGCAACTAGTGAAAAACTGTTTTTT.

J is TRBJ2-1 and V is TRBV11-2; 10 positions agree with TRBD2. CDR1 is SGHAT and CDR2 is FQNNGV in the germline V gene. The CDR3 is 15 amino acids. V dropped 7 bases and J dropped 7; count of bases not matched to a gene: 10. The CDR3 protein is CASTVGLAAKNEQFF. DNA for the CDR3: TGTGCCAGCACCGTCGGACTAGCGGCCAAAAATGAGCAGTTCTTC. Drawing the rest from reference TRBV11-2 and TRBJ2-1, the complete variable domain is EAGVAQSPRYKIIEKRQSVAFWCNPISGHATLYWYQQILGQGPKLLIQFQNNGVVDDSQLPKDRFSAERLKGVDSTLKIQPAKLEDSAVYLCASTVGLAAKNEQFFGPGTRLTVL.

Concerning this clonotype: This could be a read error, since a much larger clone is one nucleotide away. This chain joins TRBV6-2 or TRBV6-3 and TRBJ2-1; no clear D gene. CDR1 MNHEY and CDR2 SVGEGT come from the germline V gene. The CDR3 sequence is 12 residues long. The CDR3 DNA reads as TGTACCAGCAGTCATTCGGAGTATGAGCAGTTCTTC. This codes for CTSSHSEYEQFF.

This chain joins TRBV11-2 and TRBJ2-2; 7 positions agree with TRBD1. J was trimmed by 10 bases and V by 5 bases; bases with no gene match: 13. Per germline, CDR1 SGHAT and CDR2 FQNNGV. This CDR3 is built from 15 residues. The DNA of the CDR3 is TGTGCCAGCAGCAAGAGGGGGCCCTTCACAGCGGAGCTGTTTTTT. Translation: CASSKRGPFTAELFF.

This clonotype has only a few counts. The chain joins TRBV4-3 to TRBJ1-4, with no clear D. CDR1 and CDR2 (germline): LGHNA, YSLEER. CDR3 length equals 16 residues. V was clipped by 2 bases and J by 4 bases, with 14 bases between them. DNA of the CDR3: TGCGCCAGCAGCCAACTCCCCCCCCAGTTTAATGAAAAACTGTTTTTT. Translating gives CASSQLPPQFNEKLFF.

The chain uses TRBV7-8 and TRBJ2-7; 7 nucleotides agree with TRBD1. The CDR3 is made up of 15 amino acids. Germline loops: CDR1 SGHVS, CDR2 FQNEAQ. V was clipped by 3 bases and J by 0 bases; unmatched bases: 5. The CDR3 loop is CASSFGTDLSYEQYF. Here the CDR3 DNA reads TGTGCCAGCAGCTTCGGGACAGACCTCTCCTACGAGCAGTACTTC.

The V gene is TRBV7-9, the J gene TRBJ2-3; weak D call: TRBD2 (6 bases). Trimming took 8 bases from V and 5 from J, leaving 17 bases between them. Per the germline V gene, CDR1 is SEHNR and CDR2 is FQNEAQ (reference sequence). The CDR3 length is 14 residues. CDR3 residues: CASGLNGGEDTQYF. DNA of the CDR3: TGTGCCAGCGGACTCAACGGGGGAGAAGATACGCAGTATTTT.

The J gene is TRBJ2-7, the V gene TRBV6-1; no firm D call. Germline assignment: CDR1 MNHNS and CDR2 SASEGT. This CDR3 has 13 amino acids. Trimming shortened V by 4 bases and J by 5 bases, and 12 bases separated the two germline ends. The CDR3: CASSVERSHEQYF. The CDR3 coding sequence is TGTGCCAGCAGTGTGGAACGGTCCCACGAGCAGTACTTC.

With regard to this clonotype: At one boundary the junction diverges from the germline segment, which might be a read error. The V and J genes are TRBV11-1 and TRBJ2-7; D unclear. This CDR3 region has 14 residues. Germline V gives CDR1 SGHAT, CDR2 FQDESV (reference sequence). CDR3 nucleotides: TGTGCCAGCTGTTATCACATAGGCTCCTACGAGCAGTATTTC. Protein sequence: CASCYHIGSYEQYF.

This clonotype has at least ten counts. One end of the junction is discordant with germline, which a read error may explain. J is TRBJ2-7 and V is TRBV4-3, with TRBD1 identical over 7 bases. Germline CDR1 reads LGHNA; CDR2 reads YSLEER. The CDR3 is 15 residues long. The CDR3 bases are TGCGCCAGCAGCCAAGATTGGGCAGGGGGTCGCGAGCGGTACTTC. Translating gives CASSQDWAGGRERYF.

A word on this clonotype: One base away lies a much larger clone, so this may be a sequencing read error. The CDR3 carries no conserved terminal phenylalanine or tryptophan, so it likely arises from a read error. The chain carries TRBV6-1 and TRBJ2-7; tentative D call: TRBD1 (5 bases). The CDR3 has 14 residues. V gave up 4 bases and J gave up 0 bases, with 10 bases separating them. Germline-derived CDR1 and CDR2 are MNHNS and SASEGT. CDR3 DNA sequence: TGTGCCAGCAGTGTACCGGACAACTCCTACGAGCAGTACCTC. It specifies CASSVPDNSYEQYL.

To note about this clonotype: Just one base apart from a much larger clone, this may be a read error. Likely a read error: the CDR3 ends without its conserved phenylalanine or tryptophan. The V call is TRBV12-3 or TRBV12-4, the J call TRBJ1-2; possibly TRBD1 for D (5 bases). This CDR3 is 15 amino acids long. Trimming took 3 bases from V and 0 from J, leaving 11 bases between them. The CDR3 is CASSLGGTTNYGYTS. DNA of the CDR3: TGTGCCAGCAGTTTGGGGGGGACCACTAACTATGGCTACACCTCC.

Worth noting for this clonotype: A much larger clone sits a single nucleotide away, making a read error possible. This rearrangement joins TRBV12-3 or TRBV12-4 to TRBJ2-7; possibly TRBD1 for D (5 bases). This CDR3 has 15 amino acids. Trimming left V 1 base short and J 0 bases short, with 10 bases between. The DNA of the CDR3 is TGTGCCAGCAGTTTAGACAGGCGGAGCTCCTACGAGCAGTACTTC. This encodes CASSLDRRSSYEQYF.

CDR3 in DNA: TGTGCCAGCAGCTTAGACAGGGGGCACCAATATGTGCAGTACTTC. This translates into CASSLDRGHQYVQYF. This chain connects TRBV11-2 to TRBJ2-7; 8 nucleotides agree with TRBD1. The J segment lost 9 bases and the V segment lost 0 bases, leaving 10 bases of the junction unmatched. Germline V lookup: CDR1 SGHAT, CDR2 FQNNGV. The CDR3 length is 15 residues.

This clonotype was seen just once. This sequence may be a read error, since a much larger clone differs from it by one base. The gene calls are TRBV6-5 and TRBJ1-6; tentative D call: TRBD1 (6 bases). This CDR3 is 17 amino acids long. In germline, CDR1 is MNHEY, CDR2 SVGAGI. Here the CDR3 DNA reads TGTGCCAGCGGTTATAACAGGGATTTCTCCTATAATTCACACCTCCACTTT. Protein product: CASGYNRDFSYNSHLHF.

This clonotype was seen only once. This could be a read error, since a much larger clone is one nucleotide away. The chain uses TRBV12-3 or TRBV12-4 and TRBJ1-2, with D perhaps matching TRBD1 (5 bases). This CDR3 is 12 amino acids long. V shed 10 bases and J shed 4 bases, with 13 bases lying between them. The CDR3 nucleotides are TGTGCCACTATGGGGCGATCCTATGGCTACACCTTC. Translating it yields CATMGRSYGYTF.

In this sample, this clonotype turned up many times. This chain connects TRBV10-3 to TRBJ1-2; the D is unclear. There are 14 residues in the CDR3. The germline V gene has CDR1 ENHRY and CDR2 SYGVKD. Trimming cost V 4 bases and J 4 bases, with 13 bases left between them. The CDR3, as DNA: TGTGCCATCAGTGTTAAGTCGGGGAGCTATGGCTACACCTTC. Its translation is CAISVKSGSYGYTF.

The chain joins TRBV7-9 to TRBJ2-7; TRBD1 is a possible D gene (6 bases). CDR3 length equals 15 residues. The V end lost 3 bases, the J end lost 4 bases, and 16 bases lay between the germline ends. Germline V gene sequence: CDR1 SEHNR, CDR2 FQNEAQ (reference sequence). The CDR3: CASSFLAGDGYEQYF. CDR3 DNA sequence: TGTGCCAGCAGCTTTCTGGCAGGGGACGGGTACGAGCAGTACTTC.